Listed below are T cell receptor beta chains from one sample, sequenced in a study of blood T cell repertoires in COVID-19. Measured with immunoSEQ multiplex PCR; TCRdb has only the in-frame clones, and not every one. The sample includes over 60,000 clones, approximately 85% of them seen just once. The material sequenced was peripheral blood. These receptors were collected from a woman aged 80 or older with active or convalescent COVID-19. Each CDR3 is given with its conserved first and last residue. The D gene is left open where the match is weak. Only part of the rows carry a size: once, few, many, or a class if the clone is expanded.

>NA|TRBV11-2|TRBJ2-2|NA
TGTGCCAGCGCCTTAAGAGGACAGTTCAACACCGGGGAGCTGTTTTTT
CASALRGQFNTGELFF
>NA|TRBV19|TRBJ1-2|NA
TGTGCCAGTAGTATTTACGCCGACACGAACTATGGCTACACCTTC
CASSIYADTNYGYTF
>NA|TRBV27|TRBJ2-7|NA
TGTGCCAGCAGATACCTCAGCGAGCAGTACTTC
CASRYLSEQYF
>NA|TRBV30|TRBJ2-2|TRBD1
TGTGCCTGGAGTAGGAGGACAGGGGGAAACACCGGGGAGCTGTTTTTT
CAWSRRTGGNTGELFF
>NA|TRBV6-1|TRBJ1-3|NA
TGTGCCAGCAGTGAGCCGACAGGACCAGGAAACACCATATATTTT
CASSEPTGPGNTIYF
>NA|TRBV11-2|TRBJ2-7|NA
TGTGCCAGCAGCTTAACCCCCAGCGGCGGTCGCGAGCAGTACTTC
CASSLTPSGGREQYF
>few|TRBV7-9|TRBJ2-7|TRBD2
TGTGCCAGCAGCCAATGGGGCGGGGGAAGAGACTACGAGCAGTACTTC
CASSQWGGGRDYEQYF
>NA|TRBV6-5|TRBJ1-6|TRBD1
TGTGCCAGCAGTAATCGGTGGCAGGGGGGATCACCCCTCCACTTT
CASSNRWQGGSPLHF
>NA|TRBV6-2/TRBV6-3|TRBJ1-2|TRBD1
TGTGCCAGCAGTTACGTCAGGACAGGGGGTACTAATAACTATGGCTACACCTTC
CASSYVRTGGTNNYGYTF
>NA|TRBV29-1|TRBJ2-3|NA
TGCAGCGTTGGGGCAAGAACAGATACGCAGTATTTT
CSVGARTDTQYF
>NA|TRBV29-1|TRBJ2-3|NA
TGCAGCGTTGGCGGCAGGGTATCGGGCACAGATACGCAGTATTTT
CSVGGRVSGTDTQYF
>NA|TRBV29-1|TRBJ2-1|TRBD1
TGCAGCGTACCCAGGACAGGGGCCTACAATGAGCAGTTCTTC
CSVPRTGAYNEQFF
>few|TRBV6-5|TRBJ1-4|TRBD1
TGTGCCAGCGGGAGACAGGGGTCTAATGAAAAACTGTTTTTT
CASGRQGSNEKLFF
>NA|TRBV19|TRBJ2-7|TRBD1
TGTGCCAGTAGGGTCACAGGGGGCAACTACGAGCAGTACTTC
CASRVTGGNYEQYF
>NA|TRBV30|TRBJ2-5|NA
TGTGCCTGGAGAGAGAAGACCGCTAGCCCTTGGAGGGAGACCCAGTACTTC
CAWREKTASPWRETQYF
>few|TRBV10-1|TRBJ2-3|NA
TGCGCCAGCAGTGAGCTCCAGGGGATAGATACGCAGTATTTT
CASSELQGIDTQYF
>NA|TRBV6-6|TRBJ2-7|TRBD2
TGTGCCAGCAGCCGCTGGGCGGGGGGGGCCTACGAGCAGTACTTC
CASSRWAGGAYEQYF
>NA|TRBV27|TRBJ2-5|TRBD2
TGTGCCAGCCGGGAAGTAGCGGGGGGGATCGGGACCCAGTACTTC
CASREVAGGIGTQYF
>NA|TRBV7-2|TRBJ2-7|NA
TGTGCCAGCAGCTTAGCCGGACAAGCCTCCTACGAGCAGTACTTC
CASSLAGQASYEQYF
>NA|TRBV9|TRBJ2-2|NA
TGTGCCAGCAGCGTAGGACGCGGCGGGGTCCCCGGGGAGCTGTTTTTT
CASSVGRGGVPGELFF
>NA|TRBV7-8|TRBJ2-7|NA
TGTGCCAGCAGCTTAGGAGGGAGTCTCGACGAGCAGTACTTC
CASSLGGSLDEQYF
>few|TRBV19|TRBJ2-1|NA
TGTGCCAGTAATTCGGGGTTGGGCTACAATGAGCAGTTCTTC
CASNSGLGYNEQFF
>NA|TRBV6-5|TRBJ2-4|NA
TGTGCCAGCGAACTTACAGACAGTATTCAGTACTTC
CASELTDSIQYF
>NA|TRBV30|TRBJ2-7|NA
TGTGCCTGGAGTGTCGGGCGCAGGGTGGGTGGATACGAGCAGTACTTC
CAWSVGRRVGGYEQYF
>NA|TRBV6-6|TRBJ1-5|TRBD1
TGTGCCAGCAGCGGCGAGGGACAGCTACGCAATCAGCCCCAGCATTTT
CASSGEGQLRNQPQHF
>once|TRBV7-2|TRBJ2-1|TRBD1
TGTGCCAGCAGCTTAGTAGGGGCAGGGGGCAACTACAATGAGCAGTTCTTC
CASSLVGAGGNYNEQFF
>NA|TRBV9|TRBJ1-1|TRBD1
TGTGCCAGCAGCGCTGGGGACAGTCGTGAAGCTTTCTTT
CASSAGDSREAFF
>NA|TRBV4-3|TRBJ1-5|TRBD1
TGCGCCAGCAGCCAAGGACAGGGCTATCAGCCCCAGCATTTT
CASSQGQGYQPQHF
>NA|TRBV7-2|TRBJ2-3|NA
TGTGCCAGCAGCAGACTATCCTTAGGTACAGATACGCAGTATTTT
CASSRLSLGTDTQYF
>NA|TRBV7-8|TRBJ2-2|NA
TGTGCCAGCTCGCGGCAGAACACCGGGGAGCTGTTTTTT
CASSRQNTGELFF
>NA|TRBV11-2|TRBJ2-1|TRBD1
TGTGCCAGCAGCCAGGGGACAGGGTGGGTCGATGAGCAGTTCTTC
CASSQGTGWVDEQFF
>NA|TRBV11-2|TRBJ1-5|TRBD1
TGTGCCAGCAGCTTAGGTGTAGGACAGGGCAGACAGCCCCAGCATTTT
CASSLGVGQGRQPQHF
>NA|TRBV30|TRBJ2-3|NA
TGTGCCTGGAGGCGGGCCCGCACAGATACGCAGTATTTT
CAWRRARTDTQYF
>once|TRBV10-3|TRBJ2-3|TRBD2
TGTGCCATCAGTGAGTCTGGTGTGGGACTAGCTGCAGATACGCAGTATTTT
CAISESGVGLAADTQYF
>NA|TRBV6-5|TRBJ1-5|TRBD1
TGTGCCAGCAGTTCAGTCCGGACAGGGCAGGCGCCCCAGCATTTT
CASSSVRTGQAPQHF
>NA|TRBV6-5|TRBJ1-4|TRBD1
TGTGCCAGCAGTTACGTGGGACAGGGGAATGAAAAACTGTTTTTT
CASSYVGQGNEKLFF
>NA|TRBV2|TRBJ1-5|NA
TGTGCCAGCCAGGGGAGCAATCAGCCCCAGCATTTT
CASQGSNQPQHF
>NA|TRBV4-1|TRBJ1-5|NA
TGCGCCAGCAGCCTAGGGCCCCTCGGGGATAATCAGCCCCAGCATTTT
CASSLGPLGDNQPQHF
>NA|TRBV18|TRBJ1-2|NA
TGTGCCAGCTCACCACCGGCGGGGGTCGCCTATGGCTACACCTTC
CASSPPAGVAYGYTF
>NA|TRBV1|TRBJ2-2|NA
TGCACCAGCAGCCGGGTTATACAGGACACCGGGGAGCTGTTTTTT
CTSSRVIQDTGELFF
>NA|TRBV6-5|TRBJ1-5|TRBD1
TGTGCCAGCGTCGAGACAGGGTCTCAGCCCCAGCATTTT
CASVETGSQPQHF
>once|TRBV12-5|TRBJ2-3|NA
TGTGCTAGTAGGGGACACCAATTGGACACAGATACGCAGTATTTT
CASRGHQLDTDTQYF
>NA|TRBV5-8|TRBJ1-2|TRBD1
TGTGCCAGCAGCTTGGGGACAGGGACCGTACTTAACTATGGCTACACCTTC
CASSLGTGTVLNYGYTF
>NA|TRBV3-1/TRBV3-2|TRBJ1-1|NA
TGTGCCAGCAGCCAGGTCCGGGACACTGAAGCTTTCTTT
CASSQVRDTEAFF
>NA|TRBV7-8|TRBJ1-6|NA
TGTGCCAGCAGCCCAGAGGCAGGGTATTCACCCCTCCACTTT
CASSPEAGYSPLHF
>few|TRBV4-3|TRBJ1-2|NA
TGCGCCAGCAGCCAAGATACAGGCTCAAGCTATGGCTACACCTTC
CASSQDTGSSYGYTF
>NA|TRBV27|TRBJ1-6|NA
TGTGCCAGCAGTTTACGGGGATCGGAGACGGTCAGCTCCTATAATTCACCCCTCCACTTT
CASSLRGSETVSSYNSPLHF